What follows describes a single T cell receptor (beta chain). Antigen unknown. Built from TCR beta cDNA, the libraries had unique molecular identifiers in them. TCRdb ran MiXCR on the PCR reads and lists one entry per CDR3 protein. The table lists approximately 730,000 distinct CDR3 sequences, 40% to 55% of them singletons. V was cut by 1 base and J by 4 bases, with 16 bases left in between. Germline loops: CDR1 SEHNR, CDR2 FQNEAQ (reference sequence). The CDR3 contains 16 residues. This entry belongs to a study of post-analysis software for immune sequencing data. Study outcomes and limitations: Included in a set of about 5 TRBV segments more frequent in patients than controls were TRBV5-6, TRBV5-1 and TRBV20-1. When the samples were clustered directly with F measure, those that had been prepared in the same batch showed strong co-clustering.

This receptor was identified in a girl aged 10 to 17 with multiple sclerosis. Sequencing was done on a sample of blood. The J gene is TRBJ1-2, the V gene TRBV7-9, with D uncertain. CDR3 DNA: TGTGCCAGCAGCTTAGGTAGTCGGAGGGAGAGCTATGGCTACACCTTC. It is translated as CASSLGSRRESYGYTF. The full variable domain, rest sourced from reference TRBV7-9 and TRBJ1-2, is DTGVSQNPRHKITKRGQNVTFRCDPISEHNRLYWYRQTLGQGPEFLTYFQNEAQLEKSRLLSDRFSAERPKGSFSTLEIQRTEQGDSAMYLCASSLGSRRESYGYTFGSGTRLTVV.